Following are 10 T cell receptor beta chains from one sample sequenced in a study of blood T cell repertoires in COVID-19. Sequencing was performed with immunoSEQ multiplex PCR; in TCRdb, only in-frame clones are kept and a portion is missing. Counted here are some 140,000 clones, around 82% occurring once; the ten biggest clones make up under 7%. Sample: PBMCs or T cells enriched from blood (not recorded which). These receptors were collected from a man between 40 and 49 years old with acute COVID-19.

The gene calls are TRBV29-1 and TRBJ2-1; the D gene is possibly TRBD2 (6 bases). Looked up from germline, CDR1 is SQVTM and CDR2 is ANQGSEA. This CDR3 is built from 14 residues. V lost 4 bases and J lost 8, with 18 bases in between. The CDR3 sequence is CSVARREEVDEQFF. The CDR3 DNA follows: TGCAGCGTTGCCAGGAGGGAGGAGGTCGATGAGCAGTTCTTC.

This chain uses TRBV7-9 with TRBJ1-1, with a tentative D call TRBD1 (5 bases). CDR3 length: 14 amino acids. Germline V lookup: CDR1 SEHNR, CDR2 FQNEAQ (reference sequence). Trimming stripped 0 bases from V and 8 bases from J, with 13 bases between. The CDR3 reads CASSLAGRAREAFF. The CDR3 nucleotides are TGTGCCAGCAGCTTAGCGGGCAGGGCCAGGGAAGCTTTCTTT.

Notes on this clone: At one end, the junction sequence differs from germline, possibly due to a read error. This chain uses TRBV5-6 with TRBJ2-5, with 10 bases that match TRBD1. Germline values: CDR1 SGHDT, CDR2 YYEEEE. There are 14 residues in the CDR3. CDR3 protein: CASSADRGQATQYF. In nucleotides, the CDR3 is TGTGCCAGCAGCGCTGACAGGGGGCAAGCGACCCAGTACTTC.

The chain joins TRBV9 to TRBJ2-1; D gene ambiguous. Looked up from germline, CDR1 is SGDLS and CDR2 is YYNGEE. The CDR3 length is 15 residues. Deletions cut 0 bases from V and 4 bases from J, with 11 bases between. In DNA, the CDR3 is TGTGCCAGCAGCGTAGGTGATGGCACATACAATGAGCAGTTCTTC. Translated: CASSVGDGTYNEQFF.

The rearrangement uses TRBV7-8 and TRBJ2-5; TRBD1 aligns across 7 bases. The V gene's germline CDR1 is SGHVS and CDR2 FQNEAQ. J gave up 5 bases and V 1 base, and 7 bases lay outside the gene matches. The CDR3 length is 15 residues. As DNA, the CDR3 is TGTGCCAGCAGCTTAGGACGAGGGGGCTGGGAGACCCAGTACTTC. This gives the protein CASSLGRGGWETQYF.

This chain joins TRBV27 and TRBJ1-3; D gene unclear. The CDR3 runs to 14 residues. Germline V gives CDR1 MNHEY, CDR2 SMNVEV (reference sequence). The ends were cut back, 2 bases at V and 1 base at J, with 6 bases in the middle. CDR3 residues: CASSLTGSGNTIYF. The CDR3, as DNA: TGTGCCAGCAGTTTAACGGGGTCTGGAAACACCATATATTTT.

The chain carries TRBV7-2 and TRBJ2-2; D not resolved. The germline V gene encodes CDR1 SGHTA and CDR2 FQGNSA. V lost 1 base to trimming and J lost 7 bases, with 13 bases between them. The CDR3 runs 15 residues. The CDR3 sequence: CASSLELVSGGELFF. The CDR3, as DNA: TGTGCCAGCAGCTTAGAGTTGGTTTCGGGCGGGGAGCTGTTTTTT.

The chain employs TRBV19 and TRBJ1-6; D not resolved. Trimming left V 9 bases short and J 10 bases short, with 22 bases between. The CDR3 totals 15 residues. Germline V gene sequence: CDR1 LNHDA, CDR2 SQIVND (reference sequence). CDR3 protein: CASHSKQRSYSPLHF. The CDR3 nucleotides are TGTGCCAGCCACAGTAAACAGAGAAGTTACTCACCCCTCCACTTT.

The chain uses TRBV18 and TRBJ1-2, with D unresolved. V shed 4 bases and J shed 1 base, with 7 bases lying between them. The V gene's germline CDR1 is KGHSH and CDR2 LQKENI. The CDR3 covers 13 residues. In DNA, the CDR3 is TGTGCCAGCTCACTCCCGGGTAACTATGGCTACACCTTC. It yields the protein CASSLPGNYGYTF.

This chain links TRBV12-3 or TRBV12-4 with TRBJ1-6; D remains ambiguous. V gave up 2 bases and J gave up 11 bases, with 10 bases separating them. CDR3 size: 13 residues. The CDR3 protein is CASSLKRETPLHF. The CDR3 coding sequence is TGTGCCAGCAGTTTAAAGCGAGAGACACCCCTCCACTTT.